This passage covers 7 T cell receptor beta chains from one sample sequenced in a study of blood T cell repertoires in COVID-19. Using immunoSEQ multiplex PCR, the repertoire was profiled, and TCRdb retains in-frame clones only, with some absent. The sample consists of hundreds of thousands of clones, approximately 90% of them appearing once. Sequencing was performed on peripheral blood. The source of these receptors is a woman aged 25-40 years with active or convalescent COVID-19.

The chain combines TRBV5-5 with TRBJ1-2, with D possibly being TRBD1 (5 bases). From germline, CDR1 is SGHKS and CDR2 YYEKEE (reference sequence). Trimming removed 2 bases at V and 7 bases at J, with 15 bases between. The CDR3 loop spans 14 amino acids. The CDR3 nucleotides read TGTGCCAGCAGCTTTTCTCGCGGGGCAGGTGGCTACACCTTC. As protein: CASSFSRGAGGYTF. The variable domain in full, with the rest retrieved from reference TRBV5-5 and TRBJ1-2, is DAGVTQSPTHLIKTRGQQVTLRCSPISGHKSVSWYQQVLGQGPQFIFQYYEKEERGRGNFPDRFSARQFPNYSSELNVNALLLGDSALYLCASSFSRGAGGYTFGSGTRLTVV.

V is TRBV4-1 and J is TRBJ2-7; D is unclear. The V and J ends lost 3 bases and 4 bases respectively, with 7 bases between them. The CDR3 is made up of 12 amino acids. Germline lookup yields CDR1 MGHRA and CDR2 YSYEKL. For the CDR3, the DNA is TGCGCCAGCAGCCACCTAGGTTACGAGCAGTACTTC. This translates into CASSHLGYEQYF.

The J gene is TRBJ1-1, the V gene TRBV2; D call uncertain. The V gene's germline CDR1 is SNHLY and CDR2 FYNNEI. CDR3 length equals 14 residues. Trimming removed 7 bases at V and 7 bases at J, with 19 bases between. In DNA, the CDR3 is TGTGCCAGCAACCTGCCATGGGAGTCAGGTGAAGCTTTCTTT. Its protein product is CASNLPWESGEAFF.

The chain employs TRBV6-5 and TRBJ2-7; TRBD1 might be the D (5 bases). V was clipped by 5 bases and J by 6 bases, with 11 bases between them. Germline loops: CDR1 MNHEY, CDR2 SVGAGI. This CDR3 region has 12 residues. CDR3: CASSTGDSEQYF. For the CDR3, the DNA is TGTGCCAGCAGTACGGGCGACAGCGAGCAGTACTTC.

The gene calls are TRBV6-5 and TRBJ2-2; no definite D call. This CDR3 is 13 amino acids long. Between the trimmed V and J ends, which lost 6 bases and 6 bases, there was a span of 11 bases. Germline CDR1 MNHEY, CDR2 SVGAGI. For the CDR3, the DNA is TGTGCCAGCAGCCCCGCGGTTGCCGGGGAGCTGTTTTTT. Its protein product is CASSPAVAGELFF.

This chain links TRBV12-3 or TRBV12-4 with TRBJ1-3; D ambiguous. With 11 bases removed from V and 4 bases from J, the gap between germline ends came to 9 bases. The CDR3 runs 11 residues. The CDR3 loop is CAGSRGNTIYF. The CDR3 nucleotides read TGTGCCGGGAGCCGGGGAAACACCATATATTTT.

The rearrangement links TRBV2 to TRBJ1-2, with D unresolved. This CDR3 is 15 amino acids long. Trimming removed 3 bases from V and 2 bases from J, with 13 bases in between. Germline V lookup: CDR1 SNHLY, CDR2 FYNNEI. The CDR3 loop is CASSETGSGNYGYTF. The CDR3 region has the DNA TGTGCCAGCAGTGAGACCGGATCGGGGAACTATGGCTACACCTTC.